This TCR beta chain is from a study of cytomegalovirus exposure and HLA in healthy donors. Study results and caveats: Further analysis, carried out later, found HLA-associated TCR beta chains more clonally expanded than equally common other chains.

Unmatched junction bases numbered 9, after V lost 3 bases and J lost 5 bases. CDR1 and CDR2 from the germline V gene are KGHSH and LQKENI. The CDR3 is made up of 17 amino acids. The study ran its PCR with 60 Vbeta and 13 Jbeta primers. Generated by immunoSEQ multiplex PCR, the TCRdb table keeps only in-frame clones and is missing some. The sample holds approximately 180,000 clones, 80% seen once. Remarks on this clone: Its antigen is undetermined.

Participants comprised healthy donors of bone marrow. This clonotype was obtained from a man aged 25-40 years in good health and CMV-seropositive. The rearrangement uses TRBV18 and TRBJ2-5, with 13 bases lining up with TRBD2. The sequencing sample was made of PBMCs. This chain's CDR3 is CASSPDPGLAGSETQYF. CDR3 DNA sequence: TGTGCCAGCTCACCGGACCCGGGACTAGCGGGATCGGAGACCCAGTACTTC. The complete variable domain, with remaining parts taken from reference TRBV18 and TRBJ2-5, reads NAGVMQNPRHLVRRRGQEARLRCSPMKGHSHVYWYRQLPEEGLKFMVYLQKENIIDESGMPKERFSAEFPKEGPSILRIQQVVRGDSAAYFCASSPDPGLAGSETQYFGPGTRLLVL.